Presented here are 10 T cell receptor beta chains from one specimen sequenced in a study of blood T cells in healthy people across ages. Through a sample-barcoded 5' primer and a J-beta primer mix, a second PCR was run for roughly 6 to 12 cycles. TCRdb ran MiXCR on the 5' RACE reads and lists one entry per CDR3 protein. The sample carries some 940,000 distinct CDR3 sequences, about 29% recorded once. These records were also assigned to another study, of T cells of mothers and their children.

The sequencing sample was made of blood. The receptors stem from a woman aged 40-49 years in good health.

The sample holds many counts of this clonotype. CDR3 sequence (DNA): TGCAGTGCCCTTTATGGGGGGTCCTACACAGATACGCAGTATTTT. This translates into CSALYGGSYTDTQYF. V gene TRBV20-1 combines with J gene TRBJ2-3; TRBD2 is a possible D gene (6 bases). Germline V lookup: CDR1 DFQATT, CDR2 SNEGSKA (reference sequence). With 6 bases removed from V and 2 bases from J, the gap between germline ends came to 18 bases. The CDR3 loop spans 15 amino acids.

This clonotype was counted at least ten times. The CDR3 DNA sequence: TGCAGTGCTCCCACCGGGACTAGCGGCACAGATACGCAGTATTTT. The encoded protein is CSAPTGTSGTDTQYF. The rearrangement links TRBV20-1 to TRBJ2-3; 10 bases are a match to TRBD2. The germline V gene has CDR1 DFQATT and CDR2 SNEGSKA (reference sequence). The CDR3 totals 15 residues. V was clipped by 5 bases and J by 1 base; unmatched bases: 6.

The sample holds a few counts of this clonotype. CDR3 in DNA: TGCGCCAGCAGCTCCCGGGACTTCTATGGCTACACCTTC. It is translated as CASSSRDFYGYTF. V gene TRBV4-3 combines with J gene TRBJ1-2; a possible D gene is TRBD1 (5 bases). V shed 5 bases and J shed 4 bases, with 11 bases lying between them. In germline, CDR1 is LGHNA, CDR2 YSLEER. CDR3 length: 13 amino acids.

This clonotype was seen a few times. The CDR3 spells CASSLEVRGTQHF. The CDR3, as DNA: TGTGCCAGCAGCTTAGAGGTGAGGGGGACCCAGCATTTT. The V gene is TRBV7-2, the J gene TRBJ1-5, with D tentatively TRBD1 (6 bases). Germline CDR1 reads SGHTA; CDR2 reads FQGNSA. The V and J ends lost 1 base and 11 bases respectively, with 12 bases between them. The CDR3 length is 13 residues.

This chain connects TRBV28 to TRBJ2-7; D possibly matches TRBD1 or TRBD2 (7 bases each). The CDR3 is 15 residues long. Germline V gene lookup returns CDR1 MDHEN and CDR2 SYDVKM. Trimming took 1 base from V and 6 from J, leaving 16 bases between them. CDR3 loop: CASSLFQGGLVEQYF. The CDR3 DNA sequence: TGTGCCAGCAGTTTATTTCAGGGGGGGTTGGTCGAGCAGTACTTC.

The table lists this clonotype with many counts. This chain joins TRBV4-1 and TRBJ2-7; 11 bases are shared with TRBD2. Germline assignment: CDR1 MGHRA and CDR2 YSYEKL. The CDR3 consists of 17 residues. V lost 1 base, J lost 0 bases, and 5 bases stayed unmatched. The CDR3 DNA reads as TGCGCCAGCAGCCAAGTCGCCGGGACTAGCGGCTCCTACGAGCAGTACTTC. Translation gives CASSQVAGTSGSYEQYF.

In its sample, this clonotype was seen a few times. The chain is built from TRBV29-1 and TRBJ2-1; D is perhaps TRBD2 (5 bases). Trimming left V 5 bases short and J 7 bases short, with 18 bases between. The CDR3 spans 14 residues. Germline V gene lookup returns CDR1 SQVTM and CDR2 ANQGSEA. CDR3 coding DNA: TGCAGCGTTTTTCCGGGTGGGAGCGGAAATGAGCAGTTCTTC. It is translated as CSVFPGGSGNEQFF.

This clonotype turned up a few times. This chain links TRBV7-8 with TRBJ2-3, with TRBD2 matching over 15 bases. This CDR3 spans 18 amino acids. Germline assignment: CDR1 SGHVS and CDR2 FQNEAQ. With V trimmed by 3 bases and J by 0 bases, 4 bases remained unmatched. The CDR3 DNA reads TGTGCCAGCAGCTTTGGACTAGCGGGAGGGTATAGCACAGATACGCAGTATTTT. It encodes CASSFGLAGGYSTDTQYF.

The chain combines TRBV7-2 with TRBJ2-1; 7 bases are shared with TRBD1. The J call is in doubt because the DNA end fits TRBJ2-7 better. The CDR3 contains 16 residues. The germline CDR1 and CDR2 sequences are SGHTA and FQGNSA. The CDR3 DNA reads TGTGCCAGCAGCTTAGAAGGGTATGGACAGGATTACGAGCAGTACTTC. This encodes CASSLEGYGQDYEQYF.

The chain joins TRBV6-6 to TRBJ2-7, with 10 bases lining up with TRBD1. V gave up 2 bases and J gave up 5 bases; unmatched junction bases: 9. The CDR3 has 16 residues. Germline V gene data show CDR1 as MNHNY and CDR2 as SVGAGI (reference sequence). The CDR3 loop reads CASSYTWGTGAHEQYF. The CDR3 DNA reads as TGTGCCAGCAGTTACACGTGGGGGACAGGGGCCCACGAGCAGTACTTC.